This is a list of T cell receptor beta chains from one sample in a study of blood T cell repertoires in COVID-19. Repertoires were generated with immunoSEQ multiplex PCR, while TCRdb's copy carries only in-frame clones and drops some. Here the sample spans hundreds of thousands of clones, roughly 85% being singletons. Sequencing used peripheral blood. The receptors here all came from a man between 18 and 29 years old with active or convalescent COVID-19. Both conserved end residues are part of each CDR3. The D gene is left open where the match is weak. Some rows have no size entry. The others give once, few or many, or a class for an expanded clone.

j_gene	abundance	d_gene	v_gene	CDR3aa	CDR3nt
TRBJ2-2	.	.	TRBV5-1	CASSLRQADTGELFF	TGCGCCAGCAGCTTGAGGCAGGCTGACACCGGGGAGCTGTTTTTT
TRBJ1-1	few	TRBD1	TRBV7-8	CASSGSPGTGTMGTEAFF	TGTGCCAGCAGCGGCAGCCCCGGGACAGGGACGATGGGAACTGAAGCTTTCTTT
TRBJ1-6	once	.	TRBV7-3	CASSLTVRGSSYNSPLHF	TGTGCCAGCAGCTTAACAGTGAGAGGCAGCTCCTATAATTCACCCCTCCACTTT
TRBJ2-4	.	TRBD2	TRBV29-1	CSVAAGGLKNIQYF	TGCAGCGTTGCGGCGGGAGGACTCAAAAACATTCAGTACTTC
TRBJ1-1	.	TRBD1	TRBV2	CASSPRQGVNTEAFF	TGTGCCAGCAGCCCAAGACAGGGGGTGAACACTGAAGCTTTCTTT
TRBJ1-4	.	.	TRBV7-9	CASSLRTEEKLFF	TGTGCCAGCAGCCTCAGGACTGAGGAAAAACTGTTTTTT
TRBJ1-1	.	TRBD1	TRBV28	CASPGTAPMNTEAFF	TGTGCCAGCCCCGGGACAGCCCCAATGAACACTGAAGCTTTCTTT
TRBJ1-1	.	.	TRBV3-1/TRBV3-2	CASSLPDRSGQAFF	TGTGCCAGCAGCCTACCAGACAGGAGTGGGCAAGCTTTCTTT
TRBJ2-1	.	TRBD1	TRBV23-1	CASSRDRGINEQFF	TGCGCCAGCAGTCGAGACAGGGGGATCAATGAGCAGTTCTTC
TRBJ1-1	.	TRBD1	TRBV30	CAWSVYDRDYTEAFF	TGTGCCTGGAGTGTATACGACAGGGACTACACTGAAGCTTTCTTT
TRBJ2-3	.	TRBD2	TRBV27	CASTDPKRGITDTQYF	TGTGCCAGCACCGACCCCAAGCGGGGTATCACAGATACGCAGTATTTT
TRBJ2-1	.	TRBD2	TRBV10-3	CAISEASGGSSYNEQFF	TGTGCCATCAGTGAGGCTAGCGGGGGAAGCTCCTACAATGAGCAGTTCTTC
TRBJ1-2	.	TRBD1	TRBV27	CASSPGTGGADYGYTF	TGTGCCAGCAGTCCCGGGACAGGGGGCGCAGACTATGGCTACACCTTC
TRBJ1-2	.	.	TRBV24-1	CATSFGTPGGYGYTF	TGTGCCACCTCTTTTGGGACCCCGGGAGGCTATGGCTACACCTTC